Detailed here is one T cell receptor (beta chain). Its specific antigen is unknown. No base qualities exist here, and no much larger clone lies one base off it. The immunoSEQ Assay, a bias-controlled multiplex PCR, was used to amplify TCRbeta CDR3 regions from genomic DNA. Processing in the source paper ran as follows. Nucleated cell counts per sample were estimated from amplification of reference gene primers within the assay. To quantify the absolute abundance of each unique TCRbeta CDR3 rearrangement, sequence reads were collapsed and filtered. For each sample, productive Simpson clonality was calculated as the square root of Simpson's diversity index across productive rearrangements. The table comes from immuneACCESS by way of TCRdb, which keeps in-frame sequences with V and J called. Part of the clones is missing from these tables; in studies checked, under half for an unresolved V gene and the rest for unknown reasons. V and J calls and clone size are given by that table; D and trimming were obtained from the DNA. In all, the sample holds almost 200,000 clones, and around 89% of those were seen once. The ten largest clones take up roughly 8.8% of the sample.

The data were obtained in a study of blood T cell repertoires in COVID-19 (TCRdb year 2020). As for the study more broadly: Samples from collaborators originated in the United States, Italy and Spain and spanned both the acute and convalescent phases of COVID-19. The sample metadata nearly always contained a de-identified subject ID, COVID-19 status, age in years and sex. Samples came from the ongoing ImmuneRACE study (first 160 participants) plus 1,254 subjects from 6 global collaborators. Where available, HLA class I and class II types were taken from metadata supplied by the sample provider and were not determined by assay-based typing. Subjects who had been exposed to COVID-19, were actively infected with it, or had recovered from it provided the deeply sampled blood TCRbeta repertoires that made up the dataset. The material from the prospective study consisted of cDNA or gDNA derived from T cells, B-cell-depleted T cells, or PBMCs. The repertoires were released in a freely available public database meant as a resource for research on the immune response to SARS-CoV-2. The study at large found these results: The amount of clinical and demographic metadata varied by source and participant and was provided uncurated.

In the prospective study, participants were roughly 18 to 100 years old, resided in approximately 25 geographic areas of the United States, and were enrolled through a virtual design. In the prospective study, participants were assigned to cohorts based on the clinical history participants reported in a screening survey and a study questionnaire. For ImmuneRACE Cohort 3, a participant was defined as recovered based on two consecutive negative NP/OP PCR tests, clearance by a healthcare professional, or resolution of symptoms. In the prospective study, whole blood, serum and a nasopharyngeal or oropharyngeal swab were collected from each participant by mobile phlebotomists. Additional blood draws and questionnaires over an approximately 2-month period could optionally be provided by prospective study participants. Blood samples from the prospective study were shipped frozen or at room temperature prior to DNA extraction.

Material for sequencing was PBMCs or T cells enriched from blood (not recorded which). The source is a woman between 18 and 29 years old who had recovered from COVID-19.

CDR3 reads: CASSMIQGNGGNTIYF. In nucleotide form, the sequence is TGTGCCAGTAGTATGATTCAGGGGAACGGTGGAAACACCATATATTTT. Recombination linked TRBV19 to TRBJ1-3; D gene: possibly TRBD1, on 6 matching bases. From the germline V gene (reference sequence), CDR1 is LNHDA and CDR2 is SQIVND. From cysteine to phenylalanine, the CDR3 is 16 amino acids long. Of all the DNA, just the CDR3 is kept, 48 bases in frame from base 1. V loses 3 bases, J loses 3 bases, and the germline ends lie 15 bases apart.